This T cell receptor (beta chain) originates from a study of liver allograft versus peripheral blood T cells. At the level of the study: T cell receptor repertoires in transplanted livers were compared with those in recipients' peripheral blood. Study-level findings and limits: The authors reported that T cell receptor repertoires inside liver allografts differed from those in peripheral blood.

TCRdb re-derived calls from the reads in MiXCR, one entry per CDR3 protein. The data show around 3,500 distinct CDR3 sequences, approximately 15% seen once. Sample share makes this clonotype medium-sized. Its target is unknown. CDR3 length equals 12 residues. The germline V gene encodes CDR1 SGHTA and CDR2 FQGNSA. The V end lost 5 bases, the J end lost 8 bases, and 12 bases lay between the germline ends. The chain carries TRBV7-2 and TRBJ1-2, with D possibly being TRBD1 (5 bases). The sequence was collected from a human patient who had a liver transplant. The graft donor may account for some of the T cells. DNA of the CDR3: TGTGCCAGCAGCCTTCTGGGGGTCGGCTACACCTTC. It specifies CASSLLGVGYTF.